One and the same sample provided the 21 T cell receptor beta chains below, sequenced in a study of OX40 agonist ivuxolimab in advanced cancers. Clones were read by immunoSEQ multiplex PCR, and TCRdb kept only the in-frame ones, dropping some. The sample has some 74,000 clones, 88% seen once. Source: CD4+ or CD8+ T cells sorted from blood, taken in a trial of the OX40 agonist ivuxolimab. The receptors here all came from an adult with an advanced solid tumor such as melanoma, head and neck, liver or kidney cancer.

The chain uses TRBV14 and TRBJ1-4, with a possible D match to TRBD1 (5 bases). CDR1 and CDR2 from the germline V gene are SGHDN and FVKESK. The V and J ends lost 0 bases and 7 bases respectively, with 6 bases between them. The CDR3 extends over 13 amino acids. This CDR3 reads CASSQDDSEKLFF. The CDR3 DNA reads as TGTGCCAGCAGCCAAGATGACAGTGAAAAACTGTTTTTT.

The rearrangement joins TRBV7-8 to TRBJ2-5, with 7 bases lining up with TRBD2. Gene TRBJ2-7 matches the end of the DNA better, so the J call may be wrong. The CDR3 length is 15 residues. Germline assignment: CDR1 SGHVS and CDR2 FQNEAQ. The CDR3 reads CASSLLGGVGYEQYF. The DNA of the CDR3 is TGTGCCAGCAGCTTATTGGGGGGGGTCGGCTACGAGCAGTACTTC.

The chain links TRBV15 to TRBJ2-3, with 9 bases matching TRBD1. Germline CDR1 is LNHNV and CDR2 is YYDKDF (reference sequence). This CDR3 region has 15 residues. The ends lost 1 base at V and 7 bases at J; junction bases unmatched: 6. CDR3 sequence reads: CATSRGQGVGNTQYF. CDR3 bases: TGTGCCACCAGCAGAGGACAGGGGGTGGGGAATACGCAGTATTTT.

The chain uses TRBV7-9 and TRBJ1-1; D call uncertain. Per germline, CDR1 SEHNR and CDR2 FQNEAQ (reference sequence). V was pared by 3 bases and J by 1 base, with 9 bases between. The CDR3 has 14 amino acids. For the CDR3, the DNA is TGTGCCAGCAGCTTTGGGGTGGCGAACACTGAAGCTTTCTTT. Translating gives CASSFGVANTEAFF.

This chain connects TRBV19 to TRBJ2-1; 9 bases fit TRBD2. With V trimmed by 0 bases and J by 13 bases, 10 bases remained unmatched. This CDR3 region has 15 residues. CDR1 and CDR2 from the germline V gene are LNHDA and SQIVND (reference sequence). This chain's CDR3 is CASSIDLSGGRAQFF. For the CDR3, the DNA is TGTGCCAGTAGTATAGATCTATCGGGCGGGAGGGCCCAGTTCTTC.

DNA for the CDR3: TGTGCCAGCAGCCCCGGGCCCACGCAGTCCTACGAGCAGTACTTC. It translates to CASSPGPTQSYEQYF. The chain has TRBV7-3 and TRBJ2-7; no definite D call. CDR1 is SGHTA, CDR2 FQGTGA, per germline. CDR3 size: 15 residues. V lost 5 bases and J 1 base, leaving 15 bases between the germline ends.

This CDR3 reads CASSQERWGSTDTQYF. For the CDR3, the DNA is TGCGCCAGCAGCCAAGAAAGGTGGGGTAGCACAGATACGCAGTATTTT. This sequence joins TRBV4-1 and TRBJ2-3; D unresolved. The V gene lost 0 bases and the J gene lost 0 bases, with 10 bases spanning the gap. The CDR3 loop spans 16 amino acids. Germline CDR1 is MGHRA and CDR2 is YSYEKL.

This clone was counted between two and nine times. This rearrangement joins TRBV5-4 to TRBJ2-7; D is perhaps TRBD2 (6 bases). Trimming shortened V by 0 bases and J by 6 bases, and 10 bases separated the two germline ends. The CDR3 has 13 amino acids. Germline V lookup: CDR1 SGHNT, CDR2 YYREEE (reference sequence). CDR3 in amino acids: CASSLAGTPEQYF. The CDR3 DNA sequence: TGTGCCAGCAGCTTGGCCGGGACTCCCGAGCAGTACTTC.

This chain links TRBV7-2 with TRBJ2-2, with a tentative D call TRBD2 (6 bases). Germline assignment: CDR1 SGHTA and CDR2 FQGNSA. The CDR3 loop spans 16 amino acids. V shed 5 bases and J shed 1 base, with 14 bases lying between them. CDR3 region: CASSLRGSLNTGELFF. CDR3 coding DNA: TGTGCCAGCAGCCTTCGGGGGAGTCTGAACACCGGGGAGCTGTTTTTT.

This chain uses TRBV28 with TRBJ1-1; D is perhaps TRBD1 (5 bases). V lost 6 bases, J lost 0 bases, and 11 bases lay in between. The CDR3 loop spans 14 amino acids. In germline, CDR1 is MDHEN, CDR2 SYDVKM. The CDR3 spells CASRRGEMNTEAFF. The DNA for the CDR3 is TGTGCCAGCAGACGAGGGGAGATGAACACTGAAGCTTTCTTT.

This clone was seen once. The genes are TRBV27 and TRBJ2-2; no reliable D call. CDR1 MNHEY and CDR2 SMNVEV come from the germline V gene (reference sequence). The V and J ends lost 3 bases and 0 bases respectively, with 11 bases between them. The CDR3 runs to 16 residues. The CDR3 sequence: CASSFIMLANTGELFF. In DNA form, the CDR3 reads TGTGCCAGCAGTTTCATTATGCTAGCGAACACCGGGGAGCTGTTTTTT.

A single count supports this clone. The V call is TRBV19, the J call TRBJ2-7; TRBD1 aligns across 8 bases. Germline CDR1 and CDR2: LNHDA and SQIVND (reference sequence). The J segment lost 5 bases and the V segment lost 10 bases, leaving 16 bases of the junction unmatched. This CDR3 has 15 residues. The CDR3 here is CATQITGQGVHEQYF. The CDR3 DNA follows: TGTGCCACCCAGATAACCGGACAGGGAGTCCACGAGCAGTACTTC.

This clone was observed a few times. The J gene is TRBJ2-7, the V gene TRBV27, with D possibly being TRBD2 (5 bases). The CDR3 is 15 residues long. The germline gives CDR1 MNHEY, CDR2 SMNVEV (reference sequence). Trimming took 6 bases from V and 0 from J, leaving 15 bases between them. The CDR3 loop is CASRSTSAGSYEQYF. The CDR3 bases are TGTGCCAGCAGGTCCACATCCGCGGGCTCCTACGAGCAGTACTTC.

The J gene is TRBJ2-1, the V gene TRBV4-1; TRBD2 agrees at 9 bases. Germline V gene sequence: CDR1 MGHRA, CDR2 YSYEKL. Losses at the gene ends were 4 bases for V and 5 bases for J; bases not matched to a gene: 9. The CDR3 loop spans 16 amino acids. The CDR3 DNA is TGCGCCAGCAGCCCCCTAAGCGGGAGGCTCGACAATGAGCAGTTCTTC. Its translation: CASSPLSGRLDNEQFF.

The chain recombines TRBV19 with TRBJ2-3, with 10 bases that match TRBD2. V gave up 5 bases and J gave up 1 base; unmatched junction bases: 6. The CDR3 is made up of 16 amino acids. Germline V gene lookup returns CDR1 LNHDA and CDR2 SQIVND (reference sequence). The CDR3: CASSVRLAGGTDTQYF. The CDR3 nucleotides read TGTGCCAGTAGTGTAAGGCTAGCGGGAGGCACAGATACGCAGTATTTT.

This clone showed up just a few times. The J gene is TRBJ1-1, the V gene TRBV28; a possible D gene is TRBD1 (6 bases). V was shortened by 7 bases and J by 11 bases, with 17 bases between the two germline ends. The CDR3 sequence is 12 residues long. Germline loops: CDR1 MDHEN, CDR2 SYDVKM. The CDR3 loop is CASTNLGGPAFF. CDR3 sequence (DNA): TGTGCCAGCACCAACCTGGGGGGGCCGGCTTTCTTT.

This clone came up a few times. The chain uses TRBV19 and TRBJ2-7; 8 bases are a match to TRBD2. V was pared by 3 bases and J by 1 base, with 5 bases of the junction left unmatched. CDR1 and CDR2 from the germline V gene are LNHDA and SQIVND (reference sequence). The CDR3 consists of 15 residues. The CDR3 DNA sequence: TGTGCCAGTAGTATCGCAACTAGCGGATCCTACGAGCAGTACTTC. It yields the protein CASSIATSGSYEQYF. The full variable domain, with the rest looked up from reference TRBV19 and TRBJ2-7, is DGGITQSPKYLFRKEGQNVTLSCEQNLNHDAMYWYRQDPGQGLRLIYYSQIVNDFQKGDIAEGYSVSREKKESFPLTVTSAQKNPTAFYLCASSIATSGSYEQYFGPGTRLTVT.

The sample holds a few counts of this clone. The CDR3 DNA reads as TGCAGCGTAAGACAGGGGGGAGTTTACGAGCAGTACTTC. Protein: CSVRQGGVYEQYF. The chain has TRBV29-1 and TRBJ2-7, with 9 bases identical to TRBD1. The CDR3 runs 13 residues. V lost 6 bases to trimming and J lost 4 bases; unmatched junction nucleotides: 7. CDR1 is SQVTM, CDR2 ANQGSEA, per germline.

The gene calls are TRBV27 and TRBJ2-1; D may be TRBD2 (6 bases). Germline lookup yields CDR1 MNHEY and CDR2 SMNVEV (reference sequence). This CDR3 is built from 12 residues. The V gene lost 3 bases and the J gene lost 12 bases, with 12 bases spanning the gap. The CDR3 coding sequence is TGTGCCAGCAGTTTGGGTAGGGAGGCGCAGTTCTTC. Translated: CASSLGREAQFF.

The genes are TRBV10-2 and TRBJ2-7; 9 bases agree with TRBD1. Germline V gene sequence: CDR1 WSHSY, CDR2 SAAADI. V lost 6 bases and J lost 4; bases outside the gene matches: 7. CDR3 length equals 14 residues. The CDR3 protein is CASRGTGPPYEQYF. CDR3 coding DNA: TGCGCCAGCAGGGGGACAGGGCCCCCTTACGAGCAGTACTTC.

This clone appeared a few times. The chain links TRBV29-1 to TRBJ1-1; no clear D gene. Germline CDR1 reads SQVTM; CDR2 reads ANQGSEA. V was pared by 2 bases and J by 0 bases, with 10 bases between. This CDR3 spans 14 amino acids. In nucleotides, the CDR3 is TGCAGCGTTGAACAGCCGGGCTTGAACACTGAAGCTTTCTTT. This translates into CSVEQPGLNTEAFF.